This T cell receptor beta chain is from a study of CD39 and CD103 CD8 tumor-infiltrating T cells. Looking at the study overall: An ovarian cancer patient and two HNSCC patients had repertoire comparisons shown. Study-level points and caveats: Blood and uninvolved lymph node rarely held DP TIL clonotypes.

The CDR3 spans 15 residues. J gave up 5 bases and V 1 base, and 6 bases lay outside the gene matches. The germline V gene encodes CDR1 SGHKS and CDR2 YYEKEE (reference sequence). For tumor-infiltrating lymphocytes, EpCAM beads were added to negative-selection T-cell enrichment of thawed cells. DNA input per subset was about 10,000 to 100,000 sorted cells. Clones were sequenced by immunoSEQ multiplex PCR, and TCRdb holds only the in-frame ones, with some missing. Of about 2,500 clones in the sample, approximately 72% are singletons; the top ten hold about an eighth. Regarding this clone: As yet, its antigen is unknown.

The receptor was isolated from a human donor with head and neck squamous cell carcinoma. Sequencing used CD39- CD103- CD8+ T cells sorted from the tumor. Described subset: CD103-CD39- double-negative CD45RA- CD8 T cells. The rearrangement links TRBV5-5 to TRBJ2-7; 10 bases align to TRBD1. CDR3 sequence: CASSLLGQGIHEQYF. The CDR3, as DNA: TGTGCCAGCAGCTTGTTGGGACAGGGGATCCACGAGCAGTACTTC. The full variable domain, its missing parts supplied by reference TRBV5-5 and TRBJ2-7, is DAGVTQSPTHLIKTRGQQVTLRCSPISGHKSVSWYQQVLGQGPQFIFQYYEKEERGRGNFPDRFSARQFPNYSSELNVNALLLGDSALYLCASSLLGQGIHEQYFGPGTRLTVT.